The rows below give T cell receptor beta chains drawn from one sample of a study of T-cell reconstitution after alpha-beta-depleted transplantation in children. TCRdb used MiXCR to reprocess the PCR reads, holding one entry per CDR3 protein. The table includes some 550,000 distinct CDR3 sequences, under 30% detected once. The sample in question was PBMCs, mostly from graft donor cells, obtained 360 days after TCRalphabeta/CD19-depleted stem cell transplant. The receptors were gathered from a boy younger than two who had a stem cell transplant for acute myeloid leukemia, so the T cells may come from the graft donor. CDR3s include the opening cysteine and the closing phenylalanine or tryptophan. Rows may omit the clone size; those that give it use once, few, many or a size class.

>TRBJ2-7|few|TRBV10-2
CAILAGDAYEQYF
>TRBJ2-5|few|TRBV7-2
CASSFYSLQETQYF
>TRBJ2-5|NA|TRBV4-2
CASSQPLAGVQETQYF
>TRBJ2-4|NA|TRBV29-1
CSVCLTAKNIQYF
>TRBJ2-1|NA|TRBV20-1
CSASSGTGAWGSYNEQFF
>TRBJ2-5|few|TRBV5-1
CASSLGQGEDPQETQYF
>TRBJ2-3|few|TRBV20-1
CSARDSNLGGTQYF
>TRBJ1-3|NA|TRBV7-2
CASRPTGAGGNTIYF
>TRBJ2-2|few|TRBV7-2
CASSLEGPSTGELFF
>TRBJ2-1|NA|TRBV7-2
CASSLLLGASHNEQFF
>TRBJ2-7|NA|TRBV27
CASSAWGDSYEQYF